One sample yielded the 10 T cell receptor beta chains listed below, sequenced in a study of OX40 agonist ivuxolimab in advanced cancers. Sequenced by immunoSEQ multiplex PCR; TCRdb stores in-frame clones only, minus some. The sample has about 45,000 clones; more than 75% are singletons. Specimen: CD4+ or CD8+ T cells sorted from blood, collected in a trial of the OX40 agonist ivuxolimab. These TCRs come from an adult with an advanced solid tumor such as melanoma, head and neck, liver or kidney cancer.

The V and J genes are TRBV15 and TRBJ2-5, with 7 bases that match TRBD1. Germline V gene sequence: CDR1 LNHNV, CDR2 YYDKDF (reference sequence). V lost 5 bases and J lost 2; bases outside the gene matches: 2. This CDR3 is built from 13 residues. CDR3 nucleotide sequence: TGTGCCACCAGCGCGGACAGGCAAGAGACCCAGTACTTC. Its translation: CATSADRQETQYF.

CDR3: CASRSAVVVTGELFF. In nucleotides, the CDR3 is TGTGCCAGCCGCTCCGCCGTGGTGGTAACCGGGGAGCTGTTTTTT. V is TRBV27 and J is TRBJ2-2; D is uncertain. This CDR3 contains 15 residues. Trimming cost V 8 bases and J 5 bases, with 18 bases left between them. The V gene's germline CDR1 is MNHEY and CDR2 SMNVEV (reference sequence).

The V gene is TRBV9, the J gene TRBJ2-2, with no clear D. There are 14 residues in the CDR3. From germline, CDR1 is SGDLS and CDR2 YYNGEE. The V and J ends lost 4 bases and 3 bases respectively, with 10 bases between them. The chain's CDR3 is CASSPRVYTGELFF. Here the CDR3 DNA reads TGTGCCAGCAGCCCCCGGGTTTACACCGGGGAGCTGTTTTTT.

CDR3 residues: CASSPAYEQYF. CDR3 DNA: TGTGCCAGCAGCCCGGCGTACGAGCAGTACTTC. V usage is TRBV11-2 and J usage is TRBJ2-7, with D hard to call. Trimming removed 5 bases from V and 4 bases from J, with 6 bases in between. Per germline, CDR1 SGHAT and CDR2 FQNNGV. The CDR3 runs 11 residues.

The J gene is TRBJ2-1, the V gene TRBV11-3; TRBD1 matches at 10 bases. Germline V CDR1 and CDR2: SGHNT, YENEEA. V lost 5 bases and J lost 8; bases outside the gene matches: 15. The CDR3 consists of 17 residues. The CDR3 sequence: CASSMERGQGTFDEQFF. The CDR3 nucleotides read TGTGCCAGCAGCATGGAGAGGGGACAGGGGACTTTCGATGAGCAGTTCTTC.

This clone appeared once. The chain carries TRBV4-1 and TRBJ1-1; 8 nucleotides align to TRBD1. CDR1 and CDR2 from the germline V gene are MGHRA and YSYEKL. V shed 1 base, J shed 11 bases, and the junction held 9 bases outside the gene matches. The CDR3 contains 14 residues. The CDR3 spells CASSQVRTGTEAFF. For the CDR3, the DNA is TGCGCCAGCAGCCAAGTCAGGACAGGGACGGAGGCTTTCTTT.

The rearrangement uses TRBV19 and TRBJ2-3; 7 bases are shared with TRBD2. Germline V gene data show CDR1 as LNHDA and CDR2 as SQIVND (reference sequence). V shed 4 bases and J 4 bases; nucleotides not matched to a gene: 11. The CDR3 loop spans 16 amino acids. CDR3 in amino acids: CASSTQREDVADTQYF. CDR3 bases: TGTGCCAGTAGTACCCAGCGGGAAGACGTAGCAGATACGCAGTATTTT.

The chain employs TRBV7-8 and TRBJ2-5; 8 nucleotides align to TRBD1. Trimming cost V 1 base and J 0 bases; bases outside gene matches: 7. The CDR3 length is 17 residues. Germline CDR1 SGHVS, CDR2 FQNEAQ. CDR3 region: CASSLELGQAYQETQYF. CDR3 nucleotides: TGTGCCAGCAGCTTAGAATTGGGACAGGCGTACCAAGAGACCCAGTACTTC.

The chain carries TRBV30 and TRBJ2-7; 12 nucleotides align to TRBD2. Germline trimming cut 0 bases from V and 2 bases from J; bases unmatched to any gene: 8. This CDR3 has 17 residues. CDR1 and CDR2 (germline): GTSNPN, SVGIG (reference sequence). The CDR3 region has the DNA TGTGCCTGGAGTGTCAGCAGGACTAGCGGGGATGCCTACGAGCAGTACTTC. It translates to CAWSVSRTSGDAYEQYF.

CDR3 residues: CASSNPPNQPQHF. The CDR3 region has the DNA TGTGCCAGTAGCAACCCCCCCAACCAGCCCCAGCATTTT. The chain carries TRBV19 and TRBJ1-5; D remains ambiguous. V gave up 6 bases and J gave up 7 bases, with 13 bases separating them. This CDR3 region has 13 residues. Germline loops: CDR1 LNHDA, CDR2 SQIVND (reference sequence).